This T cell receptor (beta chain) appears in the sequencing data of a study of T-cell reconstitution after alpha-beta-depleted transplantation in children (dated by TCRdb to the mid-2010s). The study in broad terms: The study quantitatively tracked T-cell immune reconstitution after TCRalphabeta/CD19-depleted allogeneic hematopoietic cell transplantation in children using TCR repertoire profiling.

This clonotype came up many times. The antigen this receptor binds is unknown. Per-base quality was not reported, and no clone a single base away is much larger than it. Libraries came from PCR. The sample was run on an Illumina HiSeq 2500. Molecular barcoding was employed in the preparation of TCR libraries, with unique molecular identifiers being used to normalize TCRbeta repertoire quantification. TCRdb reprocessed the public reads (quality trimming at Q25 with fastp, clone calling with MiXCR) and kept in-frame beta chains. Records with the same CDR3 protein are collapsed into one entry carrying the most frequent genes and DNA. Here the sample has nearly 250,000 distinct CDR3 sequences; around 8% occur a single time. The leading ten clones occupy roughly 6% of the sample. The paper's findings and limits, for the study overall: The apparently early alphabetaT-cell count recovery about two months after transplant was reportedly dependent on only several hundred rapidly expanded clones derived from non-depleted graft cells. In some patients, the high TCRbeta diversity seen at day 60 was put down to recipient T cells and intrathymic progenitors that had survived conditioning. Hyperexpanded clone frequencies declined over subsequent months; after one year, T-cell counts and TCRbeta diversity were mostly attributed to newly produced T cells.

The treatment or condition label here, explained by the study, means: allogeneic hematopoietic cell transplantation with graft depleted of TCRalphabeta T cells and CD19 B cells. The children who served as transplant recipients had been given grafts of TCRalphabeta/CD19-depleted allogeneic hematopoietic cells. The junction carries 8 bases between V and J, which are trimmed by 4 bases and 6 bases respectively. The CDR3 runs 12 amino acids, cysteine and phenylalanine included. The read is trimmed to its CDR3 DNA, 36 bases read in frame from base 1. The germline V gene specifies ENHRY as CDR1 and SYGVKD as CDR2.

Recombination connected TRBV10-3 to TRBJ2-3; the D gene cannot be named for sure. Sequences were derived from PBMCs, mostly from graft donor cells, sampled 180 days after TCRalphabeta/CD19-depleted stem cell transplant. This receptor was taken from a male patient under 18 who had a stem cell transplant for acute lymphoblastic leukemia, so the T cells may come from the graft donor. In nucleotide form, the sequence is TGTGCCATCAGTGTAAGAGAGGATACGCAGTATTTT. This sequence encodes CAISVREDTQYF.